Sequencing of this TCR beta chain was carried out in a study of identical twins. The study, taken as a whole, reports: Some out-of-frame alpha sequences were shared by twins, and these showed excess low generation probability. The models gave estimates that fell short of the out-of-frame TCR alpha sharing seen in monozygotic twins.

Only a few counts were recorded for this clonotype. Its antigen is as yet unknown. Through template switching, a universal primer site was introduced, and the cDNA contained unique molecular identifiers. MiXCR, run by TCRdb on the 5' RACE reads, gives a single entry per CDR3 protein. Of 600,000 to 700,000 distinct CDR3 sequences listed, roughly 20% are singletons. The CDR3 runs to 16 residues. With 10 bases removed from V and 4 bases from J, the gap between germline ends came to 20 bases. Germline CDR1 PRHDT, CDR2 FYEKMQ (reference sequence). These same data were also listed under a study on T cells expressing NK-cell markers. That work adds: For four donors, these clonotypes were likewise the leading ones in the CD3+CD56-NKG2C+ fraction.

The sample consisted of PBMCs. This chain uses TRBV13 with TRBJ2-6; tentatively, D is TRBD1 or TRBD2 (5 bases each). The clonotype comes from a woman aged 18-35 years in good health. The CDR3 bases are TGTGCCACCTGTCCAGGGAGTGGGTCGGGGGCCAACGTCCTGACTTTC. Protein sequence: CATCPGSGSGANVLTF. Based on the CDR3 plus reference TRBV13 and TRBJ2-6, the full variable domain is AAGVIQSPRHLIKEKRETATLKCYPIPRHDTVYWYQQGPGQDPQFLISFYEKMQSDKGSIPDRFSAQQFSDYHSELNMSSLELGDSALYFCATCPGSGSGANVLTFGAGSRLTVL.